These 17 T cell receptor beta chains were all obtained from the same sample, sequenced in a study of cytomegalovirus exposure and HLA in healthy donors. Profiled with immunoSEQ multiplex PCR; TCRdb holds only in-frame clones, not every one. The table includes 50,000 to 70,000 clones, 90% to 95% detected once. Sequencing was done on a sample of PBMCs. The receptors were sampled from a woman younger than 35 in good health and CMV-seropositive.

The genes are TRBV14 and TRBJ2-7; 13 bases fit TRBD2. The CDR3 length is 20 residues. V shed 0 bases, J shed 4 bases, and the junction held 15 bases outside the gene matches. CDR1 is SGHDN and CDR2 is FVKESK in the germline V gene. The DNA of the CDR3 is TGTGCCAGCAGCCAAGACCCGCTTACCCTCCGGACTAGCGGGAGTTACGAGCAGTACTTC. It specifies CASSQDPLTLRTSGSYEQYF.

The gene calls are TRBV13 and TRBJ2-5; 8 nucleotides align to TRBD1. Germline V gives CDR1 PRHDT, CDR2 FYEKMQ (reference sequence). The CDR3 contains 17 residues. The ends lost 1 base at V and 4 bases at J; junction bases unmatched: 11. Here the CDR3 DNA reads TGTGCCAGCAGCTTAGTTTTTGGGACAGGAAGGAGAGAGACCCAGTACTTC. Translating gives CASSLVFGTGRRETQYF.

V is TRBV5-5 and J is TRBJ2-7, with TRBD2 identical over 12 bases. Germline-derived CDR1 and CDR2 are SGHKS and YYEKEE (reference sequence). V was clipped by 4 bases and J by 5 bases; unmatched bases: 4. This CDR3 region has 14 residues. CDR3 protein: CASSPLAGGHEQYF. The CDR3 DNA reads TGTGCCAGCAGCCCCCTAGCGGGGGGGCACGAGCAGTACTTC.

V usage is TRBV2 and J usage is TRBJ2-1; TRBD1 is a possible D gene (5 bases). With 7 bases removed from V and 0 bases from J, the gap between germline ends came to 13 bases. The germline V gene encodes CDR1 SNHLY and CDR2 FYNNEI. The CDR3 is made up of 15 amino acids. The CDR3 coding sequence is TGTGCCAGCATTGTGGGTACAGGCTCCTACAATGAGCAGTTCTTC. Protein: CASIVGTGSYNEQFF.

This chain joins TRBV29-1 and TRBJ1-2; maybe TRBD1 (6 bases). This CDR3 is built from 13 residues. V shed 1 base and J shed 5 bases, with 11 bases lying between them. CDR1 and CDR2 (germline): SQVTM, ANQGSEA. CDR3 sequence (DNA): TGCAGCGTTGAAGCAGGGGCAGCGTATGGCTACACCTTC. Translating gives CSVEAGAAYGYTF.

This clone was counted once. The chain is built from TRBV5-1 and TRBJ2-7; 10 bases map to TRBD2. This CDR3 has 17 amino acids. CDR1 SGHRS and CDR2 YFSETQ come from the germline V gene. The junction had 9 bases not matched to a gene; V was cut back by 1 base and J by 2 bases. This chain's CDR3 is CASSLRTSGELAYEQYF. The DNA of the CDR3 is TGCGCCAGCAGCTTGCGCACTAGCGGGGAGCTAGCCTACGAGCAGTACTTC. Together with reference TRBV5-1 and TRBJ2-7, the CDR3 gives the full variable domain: KAGVTQTPRYLIKTRGQQVTLSCSPISGHRSVSWYQQTPGQGLQFLFEYFSETQRNKGNFPGRFSGRQFSNSRSEMNVSTLELGDSALYLCASSLRTSGELAYEQYFGPGTRLTVT.

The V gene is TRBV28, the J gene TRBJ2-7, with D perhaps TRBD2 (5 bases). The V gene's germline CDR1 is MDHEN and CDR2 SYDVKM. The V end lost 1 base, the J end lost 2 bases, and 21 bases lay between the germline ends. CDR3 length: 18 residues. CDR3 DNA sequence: TGTGCCAGCAGTTTATTGACTCGGCGGGCTAGCAGGACCTACGAGCAGTACTTC. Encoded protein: CASSLLTRRASRTYEQYF.

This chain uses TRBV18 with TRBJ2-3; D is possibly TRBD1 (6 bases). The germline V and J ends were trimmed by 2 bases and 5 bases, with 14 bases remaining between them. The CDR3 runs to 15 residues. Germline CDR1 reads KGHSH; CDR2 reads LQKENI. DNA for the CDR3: TGTGCCAGCTCACCATCAGGGCAGGGACAAGATACGCAGTATTTT. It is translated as CASSPSGQGQDTQYF.

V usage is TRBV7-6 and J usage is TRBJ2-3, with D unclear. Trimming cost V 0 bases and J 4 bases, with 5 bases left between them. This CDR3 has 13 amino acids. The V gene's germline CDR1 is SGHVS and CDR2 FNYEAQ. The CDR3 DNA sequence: TGTGCCAGCAGCTTAGCGCGAGCAGATACGCAGTATTTT. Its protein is CASSLARADTQYF.

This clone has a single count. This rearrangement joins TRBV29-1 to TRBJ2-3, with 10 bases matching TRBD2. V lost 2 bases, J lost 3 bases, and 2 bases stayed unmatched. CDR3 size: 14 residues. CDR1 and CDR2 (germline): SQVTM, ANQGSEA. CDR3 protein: CSVEMGLATDTQYF. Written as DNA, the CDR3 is TGCAGCGTTGAAATGGGACTAGCGACAGATACGCAGTATTTT.

CDR3 nucleotides: TGTGCCAGCAGCCTATTAAACAGAGAAGCAGATACGCAGTATTTT. As protein: CASSLLNREADTQYF. The rearrangement joins TRBV7-3 to TRBJ2-3; D is undetermined. CDR1 is SGHTA and CDR2 is FQGTGA in the germline V gene. This CDR3 spans 15 amino acids. Trimming pared 5 bases from V and 4 bases from J, leaving 16 bases between.

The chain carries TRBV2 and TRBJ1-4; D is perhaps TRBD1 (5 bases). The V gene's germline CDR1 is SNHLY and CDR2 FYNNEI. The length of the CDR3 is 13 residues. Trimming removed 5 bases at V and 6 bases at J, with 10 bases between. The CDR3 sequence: CASSYGGDEKLFF. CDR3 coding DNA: TGTGCCAGCAGTTATGGGGGGGATGAAAAACTGTTTTTT. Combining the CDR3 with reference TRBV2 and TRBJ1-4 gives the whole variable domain EPEVTQTPSHQVTQMGQEVILRCVPISNHLYFYWYRQILGQKVEFLVSFYNNEISEKSEIFDDQFSVERPDGSNFTLKIRSTKLEDSAMYFCASSYGGDEKLFFGSGTQLSVL.

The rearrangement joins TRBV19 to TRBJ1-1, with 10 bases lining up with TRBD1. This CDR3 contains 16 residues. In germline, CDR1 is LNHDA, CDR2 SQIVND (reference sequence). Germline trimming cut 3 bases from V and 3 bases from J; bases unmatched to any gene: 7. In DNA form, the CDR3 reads TGTGCCAGTAGTATCTGGGGACAGGGGTCGGACACTGAAGCTTTCTTT. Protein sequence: CASSIWGQGSDTEAFF.

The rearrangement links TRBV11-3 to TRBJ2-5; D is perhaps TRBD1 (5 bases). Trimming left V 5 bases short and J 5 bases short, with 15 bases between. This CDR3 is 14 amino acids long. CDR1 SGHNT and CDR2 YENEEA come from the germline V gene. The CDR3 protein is CASSPNGHLETQYF. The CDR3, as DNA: TGTGCCAGCAGCCCTAACGGACATCTGGAGACCCAGTACTTC.

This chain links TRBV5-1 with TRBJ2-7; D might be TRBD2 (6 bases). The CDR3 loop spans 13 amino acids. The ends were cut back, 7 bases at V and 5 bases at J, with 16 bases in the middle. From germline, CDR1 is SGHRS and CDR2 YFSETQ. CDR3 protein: CASGTRGGDEQYF. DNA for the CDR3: TGCGCCAGCGGCACGAGGGGCGGGGACGAGCAGTACTTC.

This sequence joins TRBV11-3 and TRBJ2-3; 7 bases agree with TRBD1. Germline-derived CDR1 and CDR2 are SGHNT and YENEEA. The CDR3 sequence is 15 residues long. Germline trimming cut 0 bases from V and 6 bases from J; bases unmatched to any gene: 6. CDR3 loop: CASSLEGTAGDTQYF. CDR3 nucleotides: TGTGCCAGCAGCTTAGAAGGGACAGCCGGCGATACGCAGTATTTT.

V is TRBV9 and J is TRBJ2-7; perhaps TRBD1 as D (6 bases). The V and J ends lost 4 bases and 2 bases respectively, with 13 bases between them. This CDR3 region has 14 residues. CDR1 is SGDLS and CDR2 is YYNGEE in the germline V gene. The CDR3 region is CASSLRDIPYEQYF. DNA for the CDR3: TGTGCCAGCAGCTTAAGGGACATCCCCTACGAGCAGTACTTC.